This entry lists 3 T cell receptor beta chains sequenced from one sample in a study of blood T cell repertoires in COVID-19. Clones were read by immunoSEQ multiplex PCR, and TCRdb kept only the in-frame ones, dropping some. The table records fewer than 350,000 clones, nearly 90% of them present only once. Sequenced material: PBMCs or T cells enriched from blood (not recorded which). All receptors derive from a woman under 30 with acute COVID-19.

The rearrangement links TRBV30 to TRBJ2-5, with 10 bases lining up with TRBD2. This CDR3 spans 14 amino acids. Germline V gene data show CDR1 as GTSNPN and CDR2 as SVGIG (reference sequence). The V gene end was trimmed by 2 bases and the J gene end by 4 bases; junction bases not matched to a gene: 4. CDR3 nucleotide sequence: TGTGCCTGGAGTAGGGGGACTAGCGCAGAGACCCAGTACTTC. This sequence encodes CAWSRGTSAETQYF. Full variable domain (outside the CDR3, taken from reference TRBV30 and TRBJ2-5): SQTIHQWPATLVQPVGSPLSLECTVEGTSNPNLYWYRQAAGRGLQLLFYSVGIGQISSEVPQNLSASRPQDRQFILSSKKLLLSDSGFYLCAWSRGTSAETQYFGPGTRLLVL.

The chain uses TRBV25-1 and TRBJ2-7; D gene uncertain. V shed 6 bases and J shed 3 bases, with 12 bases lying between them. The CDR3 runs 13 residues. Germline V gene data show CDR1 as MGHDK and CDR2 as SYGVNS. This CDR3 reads CASRGSSFYEQYF. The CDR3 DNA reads TGTGCCAGCAGGGGCAGTTCCTTCTACGAGCAGTACTTC.

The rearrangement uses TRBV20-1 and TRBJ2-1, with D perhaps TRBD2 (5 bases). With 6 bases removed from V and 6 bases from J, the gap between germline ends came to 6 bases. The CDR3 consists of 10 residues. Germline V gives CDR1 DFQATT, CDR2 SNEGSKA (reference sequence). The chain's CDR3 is CSAGVNEQFF. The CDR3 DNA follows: TGCAGTGCCGGGGTCAATGAGCAGTTCTTC.